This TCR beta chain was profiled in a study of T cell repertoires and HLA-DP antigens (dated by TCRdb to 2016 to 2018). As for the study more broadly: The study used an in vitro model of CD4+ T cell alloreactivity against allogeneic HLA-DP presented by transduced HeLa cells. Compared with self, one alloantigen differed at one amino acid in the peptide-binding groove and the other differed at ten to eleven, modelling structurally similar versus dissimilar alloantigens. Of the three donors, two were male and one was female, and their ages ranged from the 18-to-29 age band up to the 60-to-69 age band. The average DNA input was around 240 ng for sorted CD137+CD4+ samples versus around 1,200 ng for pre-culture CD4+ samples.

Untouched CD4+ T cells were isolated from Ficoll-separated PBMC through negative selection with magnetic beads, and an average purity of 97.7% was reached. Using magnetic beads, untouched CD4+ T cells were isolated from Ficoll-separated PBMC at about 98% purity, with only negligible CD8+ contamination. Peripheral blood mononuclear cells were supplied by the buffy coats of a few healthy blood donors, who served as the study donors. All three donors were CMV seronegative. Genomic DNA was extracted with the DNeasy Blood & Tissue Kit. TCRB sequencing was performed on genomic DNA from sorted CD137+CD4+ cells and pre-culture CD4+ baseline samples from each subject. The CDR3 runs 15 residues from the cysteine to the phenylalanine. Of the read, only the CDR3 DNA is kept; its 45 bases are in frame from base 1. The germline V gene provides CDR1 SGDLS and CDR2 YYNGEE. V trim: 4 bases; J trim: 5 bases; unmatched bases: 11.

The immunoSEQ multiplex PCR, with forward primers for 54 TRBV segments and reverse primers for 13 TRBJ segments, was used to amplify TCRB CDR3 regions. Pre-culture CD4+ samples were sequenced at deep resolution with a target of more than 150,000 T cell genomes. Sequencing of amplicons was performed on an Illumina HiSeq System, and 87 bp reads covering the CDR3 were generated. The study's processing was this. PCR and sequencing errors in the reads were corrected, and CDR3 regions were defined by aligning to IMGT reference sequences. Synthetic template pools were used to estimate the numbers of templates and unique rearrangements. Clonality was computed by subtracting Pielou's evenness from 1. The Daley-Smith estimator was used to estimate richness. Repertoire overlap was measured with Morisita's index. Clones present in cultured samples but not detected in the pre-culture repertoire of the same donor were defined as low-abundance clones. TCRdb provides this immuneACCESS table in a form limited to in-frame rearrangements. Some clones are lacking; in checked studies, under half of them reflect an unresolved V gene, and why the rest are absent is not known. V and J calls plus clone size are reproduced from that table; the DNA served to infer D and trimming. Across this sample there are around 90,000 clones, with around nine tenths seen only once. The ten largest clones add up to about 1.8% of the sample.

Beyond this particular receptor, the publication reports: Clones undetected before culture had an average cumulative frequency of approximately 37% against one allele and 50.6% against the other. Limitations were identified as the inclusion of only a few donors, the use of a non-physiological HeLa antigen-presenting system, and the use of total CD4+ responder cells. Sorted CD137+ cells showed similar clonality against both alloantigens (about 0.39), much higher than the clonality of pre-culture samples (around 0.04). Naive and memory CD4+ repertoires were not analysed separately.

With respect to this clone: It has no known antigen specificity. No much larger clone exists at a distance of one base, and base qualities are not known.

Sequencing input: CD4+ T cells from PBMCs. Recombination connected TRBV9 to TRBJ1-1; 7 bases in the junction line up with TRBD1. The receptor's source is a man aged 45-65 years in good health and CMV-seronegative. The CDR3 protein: CASSPFLGGYTEAFF. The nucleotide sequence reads TGTGCCAGCAGCCCCTTTTTAGGGGGCTATACTGAAGCTTTCTTT.